The clone carrying this T cell receptor (beta chain) was seen repeatedly, ten times or more. The antigen is unknown. RNA transcripts served as the template for amplifying TCR beta CDR3 regions. TCR CDR3 regions were first amplified by RT-PCR with HTBI primers. One entry per CDR3 protein, called by TCRdb with MiXCR from the multiplex PCR reads. Seen here are 500,000 to 600,000 distinct CDR3 sequences, 16% observed once, and the top ten hold 15% to 20%. This entry comes from a study of T cells in Graves' hyperthyroidism and ophthalmopathy. Whole-study findings and limits: A 13 V-J signature model discriminated ophthalmopathy versus stable hyperthyroidism.

Germline CDR1 is DFQATT and CDR2 is SNEGSKA (reference sequence). The CDR3 has 13 amino acids. V dropped 0 bases and J dropped 5 bases, with 10 bases sitting between them. Graves' hyperthyroidism without ophthalmopathy progression within 18 months was termed stable. The hyperthyroidism patients had all been newly diagnosed, and their disease duration was under 2 months. Their ages ranged from 18 to 65 years. Patients having uncontrolled infection, another autoimmune disease, pregnancy or lactation were not included. Sequencing input: blood. This chain connects TRBV20-1 to TRBJ1-2; TRBD1 is a possible D gene (6 bases). This TCR came from a woman in her late teens or twenties with Graves' hyperthyroidism. The DNA of the CDR3 is TGCAGTGCTAGAGATGCAGGGGATTATGGCTACACCTTC. This codes for CSARDAGDYGYTF.